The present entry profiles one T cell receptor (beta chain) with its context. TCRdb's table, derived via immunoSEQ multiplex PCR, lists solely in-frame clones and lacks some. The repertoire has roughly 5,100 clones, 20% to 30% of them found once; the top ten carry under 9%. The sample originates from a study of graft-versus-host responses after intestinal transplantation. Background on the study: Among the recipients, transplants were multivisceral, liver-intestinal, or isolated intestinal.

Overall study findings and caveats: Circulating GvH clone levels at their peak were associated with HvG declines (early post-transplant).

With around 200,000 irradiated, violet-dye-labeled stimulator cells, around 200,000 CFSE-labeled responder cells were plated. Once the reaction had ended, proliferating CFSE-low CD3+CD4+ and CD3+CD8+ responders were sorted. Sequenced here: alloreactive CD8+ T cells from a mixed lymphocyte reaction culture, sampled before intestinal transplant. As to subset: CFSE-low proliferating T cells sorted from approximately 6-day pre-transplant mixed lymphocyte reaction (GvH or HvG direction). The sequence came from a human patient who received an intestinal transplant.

CDR3 region: CASSLGTSGLDTQYF. In DNA, the CDR3 is TGTGCCAGCAGCTTAGGGACTAGCGGCCTAGATACGCAGTATTTT. This chain joins TRBV11-3 and TRBJ2-3; 10 bases line up with TRBD2. CDR1 is SGHNT and CDR2 is YENEEA in the germline V gene. The CDR3 contains 15 residues. Unmatched junction bases numbered 3, after V lost 1 base and J lost 5 bases.